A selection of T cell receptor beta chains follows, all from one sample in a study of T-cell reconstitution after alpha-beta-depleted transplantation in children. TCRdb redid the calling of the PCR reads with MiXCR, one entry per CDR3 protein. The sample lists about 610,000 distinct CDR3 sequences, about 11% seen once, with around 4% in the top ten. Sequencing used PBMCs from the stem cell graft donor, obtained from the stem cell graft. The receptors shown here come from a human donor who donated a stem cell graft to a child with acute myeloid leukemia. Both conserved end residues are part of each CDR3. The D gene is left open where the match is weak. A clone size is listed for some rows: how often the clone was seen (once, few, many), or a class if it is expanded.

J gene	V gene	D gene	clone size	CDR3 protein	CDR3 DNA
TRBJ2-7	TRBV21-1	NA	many	CAGRDPQGSHEQYF	TGTGCCGGAAGAGACCCACAGGGGTCCCACGAGCAGTACTTC
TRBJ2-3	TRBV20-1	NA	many	CSASGASEKYF	TGCAGTGCTTCCGGGGCCAGCGAGAAGTATTTT
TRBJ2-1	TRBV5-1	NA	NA	CASSPEGRTSYYKQFF	TGCGCCAGCAGCCCCGAGGGGAGGACCTCGTACTATAAGCAGTTCTTC
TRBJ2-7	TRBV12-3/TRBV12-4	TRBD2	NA	CASTLAGGPDEQYF	TGTGCCAGCACCTTAGCGGGAGGGCCCGACGAGCAGTACTTC
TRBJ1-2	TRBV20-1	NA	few	CSARGRSLYGYTF	TGCAGTGCTAGAGGCAGGTCCCTCTATGGCTACACCTTC
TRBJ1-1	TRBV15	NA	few	CATGGGVNTEAFF	TGTGCCACCGGGGGAGGTGTGAACACTGAAGCTTTCTTT
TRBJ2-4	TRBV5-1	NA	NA	CASSPPGSGNIQYF	TGCGCCAGCAGCCCCCCAGGGTCGGGAAACATTCAGTACTTC
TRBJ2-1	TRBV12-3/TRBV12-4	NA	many	CASSWRGSDEQFF	TGTGCCAGCAGTTGGCGAGGGAGTGATGAGCAGTTCTTC
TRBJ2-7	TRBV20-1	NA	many	CSCHDGVTYEQYF	TGCAGTTGCCACGACGGGGTAACCTACGAGCAGTACTTC
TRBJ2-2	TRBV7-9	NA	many	CASSLIGGTGELFF	TGTGCCAGCAGCTTGATAGGGGGTACCGGGGAGCTGTTTTTT
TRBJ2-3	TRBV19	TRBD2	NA	CASSITSGGDTQYF	TGTGCCAGTAGTATAACTAGCGGAGGCGATACGCAGTATTTT
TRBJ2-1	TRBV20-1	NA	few	CSARTTMKYEYNEQFF	TGCAGTGCTAGGACGACCATGAAATATGAATACAATGAGCAGTTCTTC
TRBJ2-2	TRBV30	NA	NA	CAWSDTAGVGTGELFF	TGTGCCTGGAGCGATACCGCGGGTGTCGGCACCGGGGAGCTGTTTTTT
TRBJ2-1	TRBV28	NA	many	CASTSVINVEQFF	TGTGCCAGCACCAGCGTAATTAACGTCGAGCAGTTCTTC
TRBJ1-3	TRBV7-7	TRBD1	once	CASSPGTVGNTIYF	TGTGCTAGCAGCCCTGGGACAGTTGGAAACACCATATATTTT
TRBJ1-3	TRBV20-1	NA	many	CSAIRGSGNTIYF	TGCAGTGCTATCAGGGGCTCTGGAAACACCATATATTTT
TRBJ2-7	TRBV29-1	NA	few	CSVLEAGYEQYF	TGCAGCGTCTTAGAAGCGGGCTACGAGCAGTACTTC
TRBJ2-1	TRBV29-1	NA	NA	CSADGPLASHNEQFF	TGCAGCGCCGACGGGCCACTAGCATCCCACAATGAGCAGTTCTTC
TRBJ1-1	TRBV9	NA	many	CASSVVAGENTEAFF	TGTGCCAGCAGCGTAGTTGCCGGAGAGAACACTGAAGCTTTCTTT
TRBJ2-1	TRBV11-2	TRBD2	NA	CASSARLGLAGGQSSYNEQFF	TGTGCCAGCAGCGCCAGACTGGGACTAGCGGGAGGGCAAAGCTCCTACAATGAGCAGTTCTTC
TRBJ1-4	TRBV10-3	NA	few	CAISESSGVGEKLFF	TGTGCCATCAGTGAGTCGTCAGGGGTCGGGGAAAAACTGTTTTTT
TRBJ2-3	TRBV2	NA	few	CASSEGQARFITDTQYF	TGTGCCAGCAGTGAAGGTCAGGCCCGTTTCATCACAGATACGCAGTATTTT
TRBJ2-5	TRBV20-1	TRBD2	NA	CSARKTLAGGETQYF	TGCAGTGCTAGAAAGACTCTGGCGGGAGGGGAGACCCAGTACTTC
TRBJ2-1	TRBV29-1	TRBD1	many	CSASGGTGNDEQFF	TGCAGCGCCTCCGGGGGGACAGGGAACGATGAGCAGTTCTTC
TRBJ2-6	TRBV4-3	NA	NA	CASSSVGSGANVLTF	TGCGCCAGCAGTTCCGTCGGCTCTGGGGCCAACGTCCTGACTTTC
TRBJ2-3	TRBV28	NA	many	CASSFRGAGDTQYF	TGTGCCAGCAGTTTTCGCGGAGCGGGCGATACGCAGTATTTT
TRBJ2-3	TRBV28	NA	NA	CASEAVTDTQYF	TGTGCCAGCGAAGCGGTCACAGATACGCAGTATTTT
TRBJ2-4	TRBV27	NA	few	CASSLSGQGGNIQYF	TGTGCCAGCAGTTTATCGGGGCAGGGGGGAAACATTCAGTACTTC
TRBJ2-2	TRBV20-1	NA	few	CSARSQGGGIGELFF	TGCAGTGCTAGAAGTCAGGGGGGGGGAATCGGGGAGCTGTTTTTT
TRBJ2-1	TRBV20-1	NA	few	CSATSRTAGAPSSYNEQFF	TGCAGTGCTACGTCGAGGACAGCGGGCGCCCCCAGCTCCTACAATGAGCAGTTCTTC
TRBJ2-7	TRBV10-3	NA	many	CAISESNSVSEQYF	TGTGCCATCAGTGAGTCGAATTCGGTTAGCGAGCAGTACTTC
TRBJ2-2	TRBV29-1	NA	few	CSVERGELFF	TGCAGCGTTGAGCGGGGGGAGCTGTTTTTT
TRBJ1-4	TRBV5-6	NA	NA	CASSWGSVMKLFF	TGTGCCAGCAGCTGGGGATCGGTGATGAAACTGTTTTTT
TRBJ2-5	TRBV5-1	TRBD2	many	CASTTTSGSWSQYF	TGCGCCAGCACGACCACTAGCGGGAGTTGGTCCCAGTACTTC
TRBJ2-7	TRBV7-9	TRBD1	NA	CASGQGSTYEQYF	TGTGCCAGCGGACAGGGGTCGACCTACGAGCAGTACTTC
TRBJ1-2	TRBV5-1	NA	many	CASRQTENYGYTF	TGCGCCAGCAGACAGACAGAAAACTATGGCTACACCTTC
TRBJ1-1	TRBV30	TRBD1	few	CAWSVTTGGTEAFF	TGTGCCTGGAGTGTTACGACAGGGGGCACTGAAGCTTTCTTT
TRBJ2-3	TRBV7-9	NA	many	CASSFSGGSTDTQYF	TGTGCCAGCAGCTTTAGCGGAGGCAGCACAGATACGCAGTATTTT
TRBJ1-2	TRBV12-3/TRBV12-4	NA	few	CASSFNPGLVSYGYTF	TGTGCCAGCAGTTTTAATCCAGGGTTAGTTAGCTATGGCTACACCTTC
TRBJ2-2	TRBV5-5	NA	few	CASSFLGTNTGELFF	TGTGCCAGCAGCTTCCTAGGGACGAACACCGGGGAGCTGTTTTTT
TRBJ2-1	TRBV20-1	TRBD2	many	CSGLAGVNEQFF	TGCAGTGGCCTAGCGGGAGTCAATGAGCAGTTCTTC
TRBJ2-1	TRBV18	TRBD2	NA	CASSPSSGSGQFF	TGTGCCAGCTCACCTTCTAGCGGGAGTGGGCAGTTCTTC
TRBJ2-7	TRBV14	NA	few	CASSQGVPGFYEQYF	TGTGCCAGCAGCCAAGGGGTGCCGGGGTTCTACGAGCAGTACTTC
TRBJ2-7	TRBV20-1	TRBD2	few	CSARDLLRTSPSYEQYF	TGCAGTGCTAGAGATCTTCTGAGGACTAGCCCGTCCTACGAGCAGTACTTC
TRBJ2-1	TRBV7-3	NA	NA	CASSQRGLALGSYNEQFF	TGTGCCAGCAGCCAACGGGGGCTAGCACTAGGGTCCTACAATGAGCAGTTCTTC
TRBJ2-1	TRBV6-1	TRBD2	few	CASSEVGLAGGISYNEQFF	TGTGCCAGCAGTGAAGTGGGACTAGCGGGAGGTATCTCCTACAATGAGCAGTTCTTC
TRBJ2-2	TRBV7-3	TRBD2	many	CASSSSLAGGKTGELFF	TGTGCCAGCAGCTCCTCCCTAGCGGGAGGAAAGACCGGGGAGCTGTTTTTT
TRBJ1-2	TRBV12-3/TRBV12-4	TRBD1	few	CASSKGQGASYGYTF	TGTGCCAGCAGCAAGGGACAGGGGGCAAGTTATGGCTACACCTTC
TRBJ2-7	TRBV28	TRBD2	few	CASWGGSRGFWEQYF	TGTGCCAGCTGGGGAGGCTCGCGGGGGTTTTGGGAGCAGTACTTC
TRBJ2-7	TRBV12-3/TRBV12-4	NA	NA	CASSSRVSSYEQYF	TGTGCCAGCAGTTCCAGGGTAAGCTCCTACGAGCAGTACTTC
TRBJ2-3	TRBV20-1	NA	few	CSARDRAGTQYF	TGCAGTGCTAGAGATCGAGCGGGTACGCAGTATTTT
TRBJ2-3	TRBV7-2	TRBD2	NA	CASSFRTSGPRETQYF	TGTGCCAGCAGCTTCCGGACTAGCGGACCTAGGGAGACGCAGTATTTT
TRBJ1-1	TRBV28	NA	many	CASIPGNTEAFF	TGTGCCAGCATCCCGGGGAACACTGAAGCTTTCTTT